This TCR beta chain was documented in a study of blood T cell repertoires in COVID-19. Repertoires were generated with immunoSEQ multiplex PCR, while TCRdb's copy carries only in-frame clones and drops some. Of about 110,000 clones detected, about 85% appear once; the ten largest clones hold 4% to 4.5%. The V end was cut by 3 bases, the J end by 6 bases, with 15 bases between. The CDR3 is 15 residues long. Germline V lookup: CDR1 KGHDR, CDR2 SFDVKD. The sequencing sample was made of peripheral blood. V is TRBV24-1 and J is TRBJ2-3; TRBD1 is a possible D gene (6 bases). The TCR sequence derives from a woman between 65 and 79 years old with acute or convalescent COVID-19. CDR3 nucleotide sequence: TGTGCCACCAGTGATCCTGGGACATCTTTGGATACGCAGTATTTT. It yields the protein CATSDPGTSLDTQYF.